This entry features one TCR beta chain sequence. Its antigen has not been determined. Within one base of it there is no much larger clone, and no base qualities were kept. These data originate in a study of spatial heterogeneity in lung cancer (dated by TCRdb to the late 2010s). Turning to the overall study: Beta-chain transcripts were consistently detected in greater numbers than alpha-chain transcripts, which likely reflects a higher abundance of beta-chain transcripts. In tumor regions, TCR transcript counts showed a strong correlation with a T cell transcriptional module score derived from matched bulk RNA-seq. In the raw uncorrected reads, each unique combination of TCR and UMI appeared more than ten times on average. The study quantitatively compared TCR alpha and beta repertoires across multiple tumor regions, matched nontumor lung and blood in non-small cell lung cancer. TCR repertoire features were related to nonsynonymous mutation counts determined by whole-exome sequencing of tumor tissue. At surgery, about 210 tumor regions, 64 matched nontumor lung samples and 45 to 60 PBMC samples were TCR-sequenced for both alpha and beta chains. Overall study results and their limits: Counts of ubiquitous and regional expanded TCRs correlated with counts of ubiquitous and regional nonsynonymous mutations, respectively. The number of expanded intratumoral alpha and beta TCRs correlated with the tumor nonsynonymous mutation count. TCR-seq was estimated to cover only around 6.4% of tumor T cells for alpha chains and about 13% for beta chains. Confirming at a functional level the hypothesis that regional TCRs recognize regional mutations was considered to require additional single-cell paired TCR alpha and beta sequencing.

Libraries were prepared through 5' RACE. Sequencing was carried out with a NextSeq 500. The TCR library protocol attached a unique molecular identifier to each TCR cDNA molecule to allow correction of PCR and sequencing errors. In the source study's methods: TCR identification, UMI-based error correction and CDR3 extraction were performed with Decombinator tools. Expanded TCRs were defined as those above a frequency of 2 per 1,000, corresponding to the top 1% of the tumor frequency distribution. Expanded tumor TCRs statistically deemed absent (corrected P<0.05) from at least one tumor region were classed as regional, and all other expanded tumor TCRs were classed as ubiquitous. Each repertoire was subsampled 100 times to 5,000 TCRs, after which Renyi diversity was computed with the R vegan package. To build CDR3 similarity networks, amino acid triplet string-kernel similarity was used, and CDR3s were connected when their pairwise similarity was above 0.82. Using fastp trimming at Q25 and MiXCR clonotype assembly, TCRdb reanalyzed the public sequencing data and kept in-frame beta chains. All rows with the same CDR3 protein become a single entry with the most common DNA and genes. The V and J calls follow TCRdb's processing rather than the paper's. In this sample the table shows about 9,200 distinct CDR3 sequences, 6.5% to 9.5% of which occur a single time. 24% of the sample comes from the top ten.

CDR3 length: 14 amino acids, cysteine to phenylalanine. CDR3 DNA is the only sequence kept; it has 42 bases, read in frame from the first base. From V the trimming removes 4 bases and from J it removes 4 bases, while the gene matches leave 3 bases of the junction unaccounted for. In the germline V gene, CDR1 corresponds to SGHRS and CDR2 to YFSETQ. According to the study, the label for this sample's time point signals: sample taken at primary tumor resection. Donors were 65 to 85 patients with early-stage, untreated non-small cell lung cancer from the lung TRACERx cohort. TCR sequencing used whole RNA extracted from tumor and nontumor lung tissue, or from cryopreserved PBMC samples, without cell sorting. Only patients for whom sufficient RNA was available from at least two tumor regions were selected for TCR sequencing. Before being selected, tumor and adjacent nontumor lung specimens were reviewed by a lung pathologist.

This sequence uses TRBV5-1 and TRBJ2-7, with 12 junctional bases fitting TRBD1. Here the sequenced sample was lung tumor tissue, taken at surgery. The sequence derives from a male donor with early-stage non-small cell lung cancer. The CDR3 in this case is CASSPGQGAYEQYF. Here is the DNA: TGCGCCAGCAGCCCGGGACAGGGGGCTTACGAGCAGTACTTC. The full variable domain, with segments outside the CDR3 supplied by the reference TRBV5-1 and TRBJ2-7 proteins, appears as KAGVTQTPRYLIKTRGQQVTLSCSPISGHRSVSWYQQTPGQGLQFLFEYFSETQRNKGNFPGRFSGRQFSNSRSEMNVSTLELGDSALYLCASSPGQGAYEQYFGPGTRLTVT.